This TCR beta chain is drawn from a study of blood T cell repertoires in COVID-19. Whole-study context: The cDNA or gDNA used as material had been derived from T cells, B-cell-depleted T cells, or PBMCs.

Data came from immunoSEQ multiplex PCR; TCRdb stores just in-frame clones and leaves some out. Among around 140,000 clones listed, approximately 88% were seen once. The CDR3 totals 16 residues. Between the trimmed V and J ends, which lost 0 bases and 8 bases, there was a span of 18 bases. Germline V gene lookup returns CDR1 SGHRS and CDR2 YFSETQ. This clone turned up a few times. This sequence was found in a man aged 65 to 79 with acute or convalescent COVID-19. The chain joins TRBV5-1 to TRBJ2-1; perhaps TRBD2 as D (6 bases). Source material: peripheral blood. The CDR3 protein is CASSLGAGGTGYEQFF. The CDR3 nucleotides read TGCGCCAGCAGCTTGGGAGCCGGGGGAACCGGCTATGAGCAGTTCTTC.